Listed below are T cell receptor beta chains from one sample, sequenced in a study of shared clonotypes between healthy human individuals. Some clones are missing from TCRdb's copy, which holds only in-frame ones; the method was immunoSEQ multiplex PCR. The sample yields about 1.5 million clones, nearly 99% seen once. Sequencing was done on a sample of naive CD4+ T cells sorted from blood. The receptors were sampled from a young man in good health. Both conserved end residues are part of each CDR3. Each record gives: J gene, V gene, clone size, D gene, CDR3 protein, CDR3 DNA. The D gene is left open where the match is weak. Size tells how often a clone was seen (once, few, many) or the class of an expanded clone, and some rows leave it out.

TRBJ2-7 | TRBV28 | . | TRBD1 | CASCARDRGDYEQYF | TGTGCCAGCTGCGCCCGGGACAGGGGGGACTACGAGCAGTACTTC
TRBJ2-1 | TRBV5-1 | . | TRBD2 | CASSYQPGLAGEIPFF | TGCGCCAGCAGCTACCAACCGGGACTAGCGGGAGAGATTCCGTTCTTC
TRBJ1-1 | TRBV6-5 | . | . | CASRHTQGNTEAFF | TGTGCCAGCAGACATACACAGGGGAACACTGAAGCTTTCTTT
TRBJ2-7 | TRBV5-4 | . | TRBD2 | CASSLGLARSSYEQYF | TGTGCCAGCAGCTTGGGACTAGCGCGAAGCTCCTACGAGCAGTACTTC
TRBJ1-2 | TRBV7-3 | . | . | CASSPWGLGYTF | TGTGCCAGCAGCCCGTGGGGGCTTGGCTACACCTTC
TRBJ2-3 | TRBV2 | . | TRBD1 | CASTGQGTDTQYF | TGTGCCAGCACCGGACAGGGCACAGATACGCAGTATTTT
TRBJ2-3 | TRBV25-1 | . | TRBD2 | CASSGLKREGDTQYF | TGTGCCAGCAGCGGGCTCAAGCGGGAGGGTGATACGCAGTATTTT
TRBJ2-7 | TRBV7-2 | . | TRBD1 | CASSSARTGNYEQYF | TGTGCCAGCAGCTCTGCAAGGACAGGGAACTACGAGCAGTACTTC
TRBJ2-2 | TRBV5-6 | . | TRBD1 | CASSFVDLDRVGELFF | TGTGCCAGCAGCTTCGTAGACCTGGACAGGGTCGGAGAGCTGTTTTTT
TRBJ2-2 | TRBV14 | . | . | CASSQLQSYTGELFF | TGTGCCAGCAGCCAGTTACAGTCATACACCGGGGAGCTGTTTTTT
TRBJ1-1 | TRBV7-6 | . | TRBD1 | CASSSRGVRQGVRTEAFF | TGTGCCAGCAGCTCCCGCGGGGTGCGGCAGGGGGTTCGCACTGAAGCTTTCTTT
TRBJ2-1 | TRBV18 | . | . | CASSSTMGLPSNEQFF | TGTGCCAGCTCATCTACAATGGGACTCCCTTCCAATGAGCAGTTCTTC
TRBJ1-2 | TRBV9 | . | TRBD1 | CASSVVPGGDYGYTF | TGTGCCAGCAGCGTAGTCCCAGGGGGCGACTATGGCTACACCTTC
TRBJ2-7 | TRBV27 | . | . | CASKRDSLYEQYF | TGTGCCAGCAAGCGGGACAGTTTATACGAGCAGTACTTC
TRBJ2-2 | TRBV5-1 | . | . | CASSLPNRTGELFF | TGCGCCAGCAGCTTACCCAATCGCACCGGGGAGCTGTTTTTT
TRBJ2-5 | TRBV5-4 | . | TRBD1 | CASSTRQGSYQETQYF | TGTGCCAGCAGCACACGACAGGGATCGTACCAAGAGACCCAGTACTTC
TRBJ1-5 | TRBV7-9 | . | . | CASSPGPIGPQHF | TGTGCCAGCAGCCCAGGACCGATTGGGCCCCAGCATTTT
TRBJ2-5 | TRBV30 | . | TRBD2 | CARAGGLFGTQYF | TGTGCCAGAGCGGGAGGGCTCTTCGGGACCCAGTACTTC
TRBJ1-2 | TRBV28 | . | . | CASSFTTYGYTF | TGTGCCAGCAGTTTTACTACCTATGGCTACACCTTC
TRBJ2-2 | TRBV9 | . | . | CASSPHPPSLTGELFF | TGTGCCAGCAGCCCCCACCCCCCCAGTCTCACCGGGGAGCTGTTTTTT
TRBJ2-3 | TRBV10-1 | once | . | CASSNQWGDTQYF | TGCGCCAGCAGTAATCAGTGGGGGGATACGCAGTATTTT
TRBJ1-4 | TRBV21-1 | . | . | CASSKGQETIF | TGTGCCAGCAGCAAAGGACAGGAGACGATTTTT
TRBJ1-3 | TRBV13 | . | . | CASSQRNRAISGNTIYF | TGTGCCAGCAGCCAAAGAAACAGAGCAATCTCTGGAAACACCATATATTTT
TRBJ1-5 | TRBV6-5 | . | . | CASSDGGGLQPQHF | TGTGCCAGCAGTGACGGGGGGGGGTTACAGCCCCAGCATTTT
TRBJ2-3 | TRBV5-4 | . | TRBD2 | CASSPGTSGSDTQYF | TGTGCCAGCAGTCCCGGGACTAGCGGGTCAGATACGCAGTATTTT
TRBJ1-4 | TRBV4-2 | . | . | CASQNPRTGGSGELFF | TGTGCCAGCCAGAACCCCCGAACGGGGGGATCGGGAGAACTGTTTTTT
TRBJ2-7 | TRBV14 | . | . | CASSQVSGAPYEQYF | TGTGCCAGCAGCCAAGTTTCTGGAGCCCCCTACGAGCAGTACTTC
TRBJ2-1 | TRBV7-9 | . | . | CASSSRVANEQFF | TGTGCCAGCTCTAGCCGGGTCGCTAATGAGCAGTTCTTC
TRBJ1-2 | TRBV29-1 | . | . | CSVLRSGQPYGYTF | TGCAGCGTTCTCCGGAGTGGACAGCCCTATGGCTACACCTTC
TRBJ2-1 | TRBV6-6 | . | . | CASIPSRGNNNEQFF | TGTGCCAGCATTCCCAGCCGCGGGAACAACAATGAGCAGTTCTTC
TRBJ1-1 | TRBV5-1 | . | . | CASRVWGSGVEAFF | TGCGCCAGCAGGGTATGGGGCTCGGGAGTTGAAGCTTTCTTT
TRBJ1-3 | TRBV29-1 | . | . | CSAQEPGNTIYF | TGCAGCGCTCAGGAGCCGGGAAACACCATATATTTT
TRBJ1-5 | TRBV6-1 | . | . | CASSGLSRSNQPQHF | TGTGCCAGCAGTGGCCTTTCGCGTAGCAATCAGCCCCAGCATTTT
TRBJ2-1 | TRBV14 | . | TRBD2 | CASSQTSGNNYNEQFF | TGTGCCAGCAGCCAGACTAGCGGGAATAATTACAATGAGCAGTTCTTC
TRBJ2-7 | TRBV19 | . | TRBD1 | CASRTGYEQYF | TGTGCCAGCAGGACAGGGTACGAGCAGTACTTC
TRBJ1-1 | TRBV6-5 | . | . | CASSAQVIRTEAFF | TGTGCCAGCAGTGCACAGGTAATTCGCACTGAAGCTTTCTTT
TRBJ2-2 | TRBV7-8 | . | TRBD2 | CASSSLAVGGPGELFF | TGTGCCAGCAGCTCACTAGCGGTAGGGGGACCCGGGGAGCTGTTTTTT
TRBJ1-5 | TRBV4-2 | . | TRBD1 | CASSRDREQPQHF | TGTGCCAGCAGCAGGGACAGGGAACAGCCCCAGCATTTT
TRBJ2-1 | TRBV11-1 | . | . | CASSPSRTYNEQFF | TGTGCCAGCAGCCCCTCGCGGACCTACAATGAGCAGTTCTTC
TRBJ2-7 | TRBV10-1 | . | . | CASSLTREDEQYF | TGCGCCAGCAGTCTCACCCGTGAGGACGAGCAGTACTTC
TRBJ1-2 | TRBV7-2 | . | . | CASSLDGGGTNYGYTF | TGTGCCAGCAGTCTCGACGGGGGTGGGACTAACTATGGCTACACCTTC
TRBJ1-1 | TRBV10-3 | . | . | CAISRVLNTEAFF | TGTGCCATATCCAGGGTTCTGAACACTGAAGCTTTCTTT
TRBJ2-1 | TRBV5-1 | once | TRBD2 | CASSSTSGLRGNEQFF | TGCGCCAGCAGCTCGACTAGCGGATTGAGAGGTAATGAGCAGTTCTTC
TRBJ1-3 | TRBV7-2 | . | TRBD1 | CASSPYLGTGTGNTIYF | TGTGCCAGCAGCCCTTATTTAGGGACAGGGACTGGAAACACCATATATTTT
TRBJ1-5 | TRBV5-1 | . | . | CASSPGQEGQPQHF | TGCGCCAGCAGCCCGGGACAAGAGGGGCAGCCCCAGCATTTT
TRBJ1-1 | TRBV11-3 | . | TRBD1 | CASSLGRDRGRNTEAFF | TGTGCCAGCAGCTTAGGAAGGGACAGGGGGCGGAACACTGAAGCTTTCTTT
TRBJ2-7 | TRBV20-1 | . | . | CSPRYGGEQYF | TGCAGTCCCCGGTACGGTGGCGAGCAGTACTTC
TRBJ1-2 | TRBV9 | . | TRBD1 | CASSPRPGQDYGYTF | TGTGCCAGCAGCCCAAGACCGGGACAGGATTATGGCTACACCTTC
TRBJ2-5 | TRBV7-8 | . | . | CASSLDPETQYF | TGTGCCAGCAGCTTAGATCCGGAGACCCAGTACTTC
TRBJ2-1 | TRBV11-2 | . | . | CASRQRYSLTNEQFF | TGTGCCAGCAGGCAACGGTATAGTCTAACAAATGAGCAGTTCTTC
TRBJ2-1 | TRBV28 | . | TRBD2 | CASSYLAGVGFF | TGTGCCAGCAGTTACCTAGCGGGAGTCGGGTTCTTC
TRBJ2-2 | TRBV25-1 | . | TRBD1 | CASSALDRGHTGELFF | TGTGCCAGCAGTGCCCTTGACAGGGGTCACACCGGGGAGCTGTTTTTT
TRBJ2-7 | TRBV7-9 | . | . | CASSLAGGSYEQYF | TGTGCCAGCAGCTTAGCTGGGGGTTCCTACGAGCAGTACTTC